Below, 21 T cell receptor beta chains from the same sample are listed, as sequenced in a study of cytomegalovirus exposure and HLA in healthy donors. The study ran its PCR with 60 Vbeta and 13 Jbeta primers. Libraries were prepared by immunoSEQ multiplex PCR; TCRdb keeps only in-frame clonotypes and omits some of them. The sample yields approximately 190,000 clones, around 80% seen once. The material sequenced was PBMCs. The source is a woman aged 18-35 years in good health and CMV-seropositive.

The chain uses TRBV6-1 and TRBJ2-6; tentatively, D is TRBD2 (7 bases). V gave up 2 bases and J gave up 1 base, with 21 bases separating them. CDR3 length: 20 residues. From germline, CDR1 is MNHNS and CDR2 SASEGT. The CDR3 DNA reads as TGTGCCAGCAGTGAATGGGGGGGCAGGTATGTGAGGTCTGGGGCCAACGTCCTGACTTTC. The encoded protein is CASSEWGGRYVRSGANVLTF.

The chain employs TRBV29-1 and TRBJ2-7, with TRBD1 identical over 7 bases. J lost 1 base, V lost 6 bases, and 3 bases had no gene match. Germline V gene sequence: CDR1 SQVTM, CDR2 ANQGSEA. The length of the CDR3 is 12 residues. CDR3 in amino acids: CSVLGQSYEQYF. CDR3 coding DNA: TGCAGCGTCCTGGGACAGTCCTACGAGCAGTACTTC.

Turning to this clone: The same CDR3 is also encoded by other DNA sequences in this sample. V and J are TRBV9 and TRBJ2-2, with 7 bases aligning to TRBD2. Germline assignment: CDR1 SGDLS and CDR2 YYNGEE. V dropped 0 bases and J dropped 1; count of bases not matched to a gene: 0. CDR3 size: 15 residues. This CDR3 is CASSVAGGNTGELFF. The DNA of the CDR3 is TGTGCCAGCAGCGTAGCGGGGGGGAACACCGGGGAGCTGTTTTTT.

This chain links TRBV4-2 with TRBJ1-2; 7 nucleotides agree with TRBD1. This CDR3 comprises 15 residues. From germline, CDR1 is LGHNA and CDR2 YNFKEQ. Trimming cost V 4 bases and J 4 bases; bases outside gene matches: 9. The CDR3 here is CASSLRDSTIYGYTF. DNA of the CDR3: TGTGCCAGCAGCCTAAGGGACAGCACTATCTATGGCTACACCTTC.

The J gene is TRBJ1-1, the V gene TRBV6-1; a weak D match, TRBD1 (6 bases). This CDR3 has 13 amino acids. V shed 8 bases and J shed 10 bases, with 20 bases lying between them. CDR1 MNHNS and CDR2 SASEGT come from the germline V gene. CDR3 sequence: CASLSDRSRGAFF. The CDR3 DNA follows: TGTGCCAGCCTCTCCGACAGGAGTAGAGGAGCTTTCTTT.

This chain joins TRBV29-1 and TRBJ2-3; 9 positions agree with TRBD1. Germline-derived CDR1 and CDR2 are SQVTM and ANQGSEA. V lost 7 bases, J lost 0 bases, and 2 bases stayed unmatched. The CDR3 loop spans 13 amino acids. Here the CDR3 DNA reads TGCAGCGGCGGGACAGGGAGCACAGATACGCAGTATTTT. Protein: CSGGTGSTDTQYF.

This clone was picked up a small number of times. The chain's CDR3 is CASSQVDPRGTQYF. In nucleotides, the CDR3 is TGTGCCAGCAGCCAAGTCGACCCGCGGGGGACCCAGTACTTC. V usage is TRBV14 and J usage is TRBJ2-5; possibly TRBD2 for D (6 bases). The V gene's germline CDR1 is SGHDN and CDR2 FVKESK. V was shortened by 1 base and J by 7 bases, with 13 bases between the two germline ends. The CDR3 runs to 14 residues.

The V gene is TRBV5-1, the J gene TRBJ1-2, with 8 bases fitting TRBD1. With V trimmed by 4 bases and J by 1 base, 6 bases remained unmatched. Germline V gene lookup returns CDR1 SGHRS and CDR2 YFSETQ. The CDR3 has 15 amino acids. The CDR3 coding sequence is TGCGCCAGCAGCCCCGGACAGGGCCGTAACTATGGCTACACCTTC. Encoded protein: CASSPGQGRNYGYTF.

The J gene is TRBJ1-2, the V gene TRBV7-9; D gene uncertain. V was clipped by 0 bases and J by 3 bases, with 14 bases between them. CDR3 length: 16 residues. Germline assignment: CDR1 SEHNR and CDR2 FQNEAQ (reference sequence). The CDR3 region is CASSLAFGEMHYGYTF. CDR3 DNA sequence: TGTGCCAGCAGCTTAGCTTTTGGGGAGATGCACTATGGCTACACCTTC.

The chain links TRBV28 to TRBJ1-5, with a weak D call TRBD1 (5 bases). Per germline, CDR1 MDHEN and CDR2 SYDVKM. This CDR3 has 14 residues. Trimming cost V 3 bases and J 4 bases, with 10 bases left between them. The DNA of the CDR3 is TGTGCCAGCAGTTTTTCAGGGTGGAATCAGCCCCAGCATTTT. Amino acids: CASSFSGWNQPQHF.

The chain is built from TRBV6-4 and TRBJ1-1; tentative D call: TRBD1 (6 bases). Looked up from germline, CDR1 is MRHNA and CDR2 is SNTAGT. The CDR3 is 16 residues long. The V end lost 6 bases, the J end lost 1 base, and 18 bases lay between the germline ends. CDR3 loop: CASRKTGRWTNTEAFF. DNA of the CDR3: TGTGCCAGCAGAAAAACAGGGCGGTGGACGAACACTGAAGCTTTCTTT.

The chain employs TRBV15 and TRBJ2-2; D is possibly TRBD1 (7 bases). There are 17 residues in the CDR3. CDR1 and CDR2 (germline): LNHNV, YYDKDF (reference sequence). Between the trimmed V and J ends, which lost 5 bases and 4 bases, there was a span of 20 bases. The DNA of the CDR3 is TGTGCCACCAGCCAGGAGGGGGCGGCCCGGGTCACCGGGGAGCTGTTTTTT. It specifies CATSQEGAARVTGELFF.

The V gene is TRBV4-1, the J gene TRBJ2-7; possibly TRBD1 for D (5 bases). V lost 0 bases to trimming and J lost 6 bases, with 12 bases between them. The CDR3 length is 14 residues. The germline V gene has CDR1 MGHRA and CDR2 YSYEKL. The CDR3 DNA sequence: TGCGCCAGCAGCCAAGATAAGCAGGGTCTCGAGCAGTACTTC. Protein: CASSQDKQGLEQYF.

V gene TRBV21-1 combines with J gene TRBJ1-2; the table gives TRBD1 as D, unverified against the DNA. TRBV21-1 constitutes a pseudogene. The CDR3 runs to 14 residues. CDR3: CASSPRQGSAYHTF. For the CDR3, the DNA is TGTGCCAGCAGCCCGCGACAGGGGTCCGCCTACCACACCTTC.

The rearrangement joins TRBV11-3 to TRBJ2-5; possible D gene TRBD2, 6 bases. This CDR3 has 14 amino acids. CDR1 SGHNT and CDR2 YENEEA come from the germline V gene. V was shortened by 5 bases and J by 4 bases, with 14 bases between the two germline ends. CDR3 amino acids: CASSLSRGGETQYF. The CDR3 DNA reads as TGTGCCAGCAGCCTGTCGCGGGGTGGAGAGACCCAGTACTTC.

The chain is built from TRBV7-2 and TRBJ2-1, with 9 bases identical to TRBD2. V trimming: 6 bases; J trimming: 8 bases; junction bases outside the gene matches: 14. The CDR3 is 16 amino acids. Germline V gene sequence: CDR1 SGHTA, CDR2 FQGNSA. The CDR3 protein is CASRPGGGGALDEQFF. CDR3 coding DNA: TGTGCCAGCAGGCCCGGAGGCGGGGGGGCGCTGGATGAGCAGTTCTTC.

V is TRBV5-4 and J is TRBJ2-1; possible D gene TRBD1, 6 bases. CDR3 size: 16 residues. The germline gives CDR1 SGHNT, CDR2 YYREEE (reference sequence). V was shortened by 4 bases and J by 0 bases, with 14 bases between the two germline ends. CDR3 bases: TGTGCCAGCAGCCACCCCGGACAGAGCTCCTACAATGAGCAGTTCTTC. Its translation: CASSHPGQSSYNEQFF. Supplemented by reference TRBV5-4 and TRBJ2-1, the full variable domain reads ETGVTQSPTHLIKTRGQQVTLRCSSQSGHNTVSWYQQALGQGPQFIFQYYREEENGRGNFPPRFSGLQFPNYSSELNVNALELDDSALYLCASSHPGQSSYNEQFFGPGTRLTVL.

This sequence joins TRBV29-1 and TRBJ2-5; D unclear. The germline V gene has CDR1 SQVTM and CDR2 ANQGSEA. This CDR3 has 15 amino acids. Between the trimmed V and J ends, which lost 6 bases and 3 bases, there was a span of 20 bases. CDR3 in DNA: TGCAGCGTCTTGAAGCTTGGGCAGCCCGAAGAGACCCAGTACTTC. This gives the protein CSVLKLGQPEETQYF.

The chain uses TRBV6-5 and TRBJ2-2; TRBD2 agrees at 7 bases. J gave up 7 bases and V 2 bases, and 4 bases lay outside the gene matches. Germline CDR1 reads MNHEY; CDR2 reads SVGAGI. The CDR3 covers 14 residues. The CDR3 loop is CASSYGRGSGELFF. CDR3 nucleotide sequence: TGTGCCAGCAGTTACGGGAGGGGTAGCGGGGAGCTGTTTTTT.

The genes are TRBV7-9 and TRBJ2-7; tentative D call: TRBD1 (6 bases). V gave up 5 bases and J gave up 2 bases, with 16 bases separating them. The CDR3 extends over 15 amino acids. Germline CDR1 SEHNR, CDR2 FQNEAQ (reference sequence). The CDR3: CASSTRTEAPYEQYV. In DNA, the CDR3 is TGTGCCAGCAGCACCCGGACAGAAGCTCCCTACGAGCAGTACGTC.

V and J are TRBV6-5 and TRBJ1-6; 7 bases match TRBD1. V dropped 0 bases and J dropped 10; count of bases not matched to a gene: 9. CDR3 length: 16 residues. Germline CDR1 reads MNHEY; CDR2 reads SVGAGI. As DNA, the CDR3 is TGTGCCAGCAGTTACTCGTGGGACAGCGTAGCCTCACCCCTCCACTTT. Translating it yields CASSYSWDSVASPLHF.